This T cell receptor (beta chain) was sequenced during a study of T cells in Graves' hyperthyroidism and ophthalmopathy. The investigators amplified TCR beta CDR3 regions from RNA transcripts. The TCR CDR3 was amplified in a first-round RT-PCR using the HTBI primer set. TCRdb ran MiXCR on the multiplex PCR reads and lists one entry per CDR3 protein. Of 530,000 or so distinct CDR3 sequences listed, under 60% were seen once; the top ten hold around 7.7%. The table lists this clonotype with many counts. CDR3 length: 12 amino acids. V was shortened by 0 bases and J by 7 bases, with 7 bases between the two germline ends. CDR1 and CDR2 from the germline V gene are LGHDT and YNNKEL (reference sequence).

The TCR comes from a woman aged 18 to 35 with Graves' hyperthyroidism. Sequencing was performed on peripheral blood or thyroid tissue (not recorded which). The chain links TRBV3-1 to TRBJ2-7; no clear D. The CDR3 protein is CASSQDEWEQYF. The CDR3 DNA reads TGTGCCAGCAGCCAAGATGAGTGGGAGCAGTACTTC.